Each of the 29 T cell receptor beta chains below was sequenced from the same sample in a study of T-cell memory formation after mild COVID-19. MiXCR, applied by TCRdb to the 5' RACE reads, yields one record per CDR3 protein. The sample contains around 150,000 distinct CDR3 sequences, around 10% of which appear only once. Sequenced sample: PBMCs or a T cell subset sorted from them (not recorded which). The receptor source for this set is a man between 18 and 29 years old who had mild COVID-19 (a few samples of this study predate the infection). Cell type and time point are not known.

This clonotype was recorded a few times. V usage is TRBV5-1 and J usage is TRBJ2-5; D ambiguous. V was trimmed by 0 bases and J by 0 bases, leaving 9 bases between them. The CDR3 spans 15 residues. In germline, CDR1 is SGHRS, CDR2 YFSETQ. The CDR3 reads CASSLDLGNQETQYF. DNA for the CDR3: TGCGCCAGCAGCTTGGATTTGGGGAACCAAGAGACCCAGTACTTC.

This clonotype was detected many times. This rearrangement joins TRBV4-1 to TRBJ2-3, with 8 nucleotides matching TRBD1. The V gene end was trimmed by 0 bases and the J gene end by 4 bases; junction bases not matched to a gene: 9. The CDR3 is 17 amino acids. Germline CDR1 and CDR2: MGHRA and YSYEKL. The DNA for the CDR3 is TGCGCCAGCAGCCAAGATAAAGGACAGGGAGTACCAGATACGCAGTATTTT. Its protein product is CASSQDKGQGVPDTQYF.

This clonotype occurred a few times. The chain uses TRBV7-2 and TRBJ2-2; the match to TRBD2 covers 10 bases. This CDR3 contains 15 residues. V lost 7 bases to trimming and J lost 5 bases; unmatched junction nucleotides: 7. Germline V gene data show CDR1 as SGHTA and CDR2 as FQGNSA. In DNA, the CDR3 is TGTGCCAGCAAGAAGCGGGGGGGCCTTACCGGGGAGCTGTTTTTT. Translated: CASKKRGGLTGELFF.

This clonotype was recorded a few times. The rearrangement links TRBV27 to TRBJ1-5; D gene ambiguous. The CDR3 is 15 amino acids. Germline V gene sequence: CDR1 MNHEY, CDR2 SMNVEV (reference sequence). The V end lost 6 bases, the J end lost 1 base, and 13 bases lay between the germline ends. CDR3 in DNA: TGTGCCAGCAGCCCTTGGACGAGGAGCAATCAGCCCCAGCATTTT. This codes for CASSPWTRSNQPQHF.

The chain is built from TRBV5-1 and TRBJ2-2; D is perhaps TRBD1 (6 bases). Germline CDR1 reads SGHRS; CDR2 reads YFSETQ. The CDR3 consists of 16 residues. Between the trimmed V and J ends, which lost 6 bases and 2 bases, there was a span of 17 bases. This CDR3 is CASKTGTRANTGELFF. As DNA, the CDR3 is TGCGCCAGCAAGACCGGGACAAGGGCAAACACCGGGGAGCTGTTTTTT.

The chain joins TRBV5-6 to TRBJ2-1, with 7 bases lining up with TRBD1. The CDR3 loop spans 16 amino acids. The trim removed 2 bases at V and 1 base at J, leaving 6 bases unmatched. Germline V gene data show CDR1 as SGHDT and CDR2 as YYEEEE. The CDR3: CASSFNRGQSYNEQFF. The CDR3 DNA sequence: TGTGCCAGCAGCTTCAACAGGGGCCAATCCTACAATGAGCAGTTCTTC.

The chain is built from TRBV2 and TRBJ1-4; D is unresolved. Trimming pared 10 bases from V and 0 bases from J, leaving 12 bases between. Germline CDR1 is SNHLY and CDR2 is FYNNEI. The CDR3 is 14 residues long. The CDR3: CAIRPTATNEKLFF. CDR3 in DNA: TGTGCCATCAGGCCGACGGCAACTAATGAAAAACTGTTTTTT.

This clonotype was picked up a small number of times. The chain joins TRBV6-6 to TRBJ1-2; perhaps TRBD1 as D (5 bases). The CDR3 runs to 15 residues. Germline V gene data show CDR1 as MNHNY and CDR2 as SVGAGI (reference sequence). V lost 5 bases and J 5 bases, leaving 18 bases between the germline ends. This CDR3 reads CASSNPGGGDYGYTF. For the CDR3, the DNA is TGTGCCAGCAGTAACCCCGGGGGGGGTGATTATGGCTACACCTTC.

This clonotype appeared a few times. This chain uses TRBV29-1 with TRBJ2-2; 8 positions agree with TRBD1. The ends lost 5 bases at V and 5 bases at J; junction bases unmatched: 7. The CDR3 sequence is 14 residues long. Germline lookup yields CDR1 SQVTM and CDR2 ANQGSEA. The CDR3 nucleotides read TGCAGCGTTATCCAGGGACAGGAGACCGGGGAGCTGTTTTTT. Its protein product is CSVIQGQETGELFF.

The DNA of the CDR3 is TGTGCCAGCAGCTTAAACTCTTTCTCCGACCACGAGCAGTACTTC. Translating it yields CASSLNSFSDHEQYF. The chain employs TRBV7-3 and TRBJ2-7; D call uncertain. CDR1 SGHTA and CDR2 FQGTGA come from the germline V gene. The CDR3 extends over 15 amino acids. Trimming shortened V by 1 base and J by 5 bases, and 15 bases separated the two germline ends.

The gene calls are TRBV4-3 and TRBJ2-3, with D uncertain. The CDR3 is 12 amino acids. The germline V gene has CDR1 LGHNA and CDR2 YSLEER. V lost 0 bases and J lost 3, with 1 base in between. CDR3 nucleotide sequence: TGCGCCAGCAGCCAAGAGACAGATACGCAGTATTTT. Amino acid sequence: CASSQETDTQYF.

This clonotype occurred once. This chain joins TRBV5-1 and TRBJ2-7; the D gene is possibly TRBD1 (6 bases). The CDR3 has 13 residues. V lost 2 bases to trimming and J lost 5 bases, with 11 bases between them. Germline assignment: CDR1 SGHRS and CDR2 YFSETQ. In nucleotides, the CDR3 is TGCGCCAGCAGCTTAAACAGGGCCCACGAGCAGTACTTC. Amino acids: CASSLNRAHEQYF.

This clonotype appeared a few times. This chain joins TRBV12-3 or TRBV12-4 and TRBJ2-5; TRBD1 might be the D (6 bases). The CDR3 has 15 amino acids. Trimming removed 7 bases at V and 7 bases at J, with 22 bases between. CDR3 in amino acids: CASTPDRMAPGTQYF. The DNA of the CDR3 is TGTGCCAGCACCCCAGACAGGATGGCCCCAGGGACCCAGTACTTC.

This clonotype was seen repeatedly, ten times or more. The chain links TRBV7-2 to TRBJ1-2; 9 bases map to TRBD1. The CDR3 consists of 13 residues. V was clipped by 5 bases and J by 8 bases; unmatched bases: 6. Germline CDR1 reads SGHTA; CDR2 reads FQGNSA. CDR3 region: CASSATGGTGYTF. The CDR3 nucleotides are TGTGCCAGCAGCGCTACAGGGGGCACAGGCTACACCTTC.

The rearrangement uses TRBV4-2 and TRBJ1-6; D call uncertain. Germline V gives CDR1 LGHNA, CDR2 YNFKEQ. Trimming left V 3 bases short and J 0 bases short, with 9 bases between. The CDR3 runs to 16 residues. For the CDR3, the DNA is TGTGCCAGCAGCCATAGCACGAGCTCCTATAATTCACCCCTCCACTTT. Its translation is CASSHSTSSYNSPLHF.

This chain links TRBV6-5 with TRBJ2-7; 11 bases line up with TRBD1. The junction had 6 bases not matched to a gene; V was cut back by 5 bases and J by 3 bases. Germline V lookup: CDR1 MNHEY, CDR2 SVGAGI. This CDR3 has 15 residues. CDR3: CASSGQGAYHYEQYF. CDR3 in DNA: TGTGCCAGCAGTGGACAGGGGGCCTATCACTACGAGCAGTACTTC.

This clonotype occurred a few times. The chain uses TRBV7-9 and TRBJ2-7, with TRBD1 identical over 11 bases. Germline V gene sequence: CDR1 SEHNR, CDR2 FQNEAQ (reference sequence). The CDR3 length is 15 residues. V lost 5 bases to trimming and J lost 6 bases; unmatched junction nucleotides: 9. CDR3 in DNA: TGTGCCAGCAGCAGAACCGGGACAGGGGGTTCCGAGCAGTACTTC. It translates to CASSRTGTGGSEQYF.

This clonotype was detected only a few times. This chain links TRBV10-1 with TRBJ2-3; the match to TRBD2 covers 8 bases. The CDR3 covers 13 residues. Germline lookup yields CDR1 WNHNN and CDR2 SYGVQD (reference sequence). The trim removed 8 bases at V and 3 bases at J, leaving 4 bases unmatched. The DNA for the CDR3 is TGCGCCAGCGCGGGGGGCGCGACAGATACGCAGTATTTT. It specifies CASAGGATDTQYF.

CDR3 nucleotides: TGTGCCAGCAGGAGACAGGGATACGGAAACACCATATATTTT. Encoded protein: CASRRQGYGNTIYF. V usage is TRBV6-5 and J usage is TRBJ1-3, with 7 bases lining up with TRBD1. This CDR3 contains 14 residues. Germline assignment: CDR1 MNHEY and CDR2 SVGAGI. V dropped 6 bases and J dropped 4; count of bases not matched to a gene: 6.

The rearrangement joins TRBV7-8 to TRBJ1-1; possible D gene TRBD1, 6 bases. The CDR3 has 15 residues. The V and J ends lost 4 bases and 1 base respectively, with 13 bases between them. Germline-derived CDR1 and CDR2 are SGHVS and FQNEAQ. The chain's CDR3 is CASSSPGGGNTEAFF. The CDR3 DNA sequence: TGTGCCAGCAGCTCTCCCGGGGGCGGGAACACTGAAGCTTTCTTT.

The sample holds a few counts of this clonotype. J is TRBJ1-1 and V is TRBV4-3; no reliable D call. The CDR3 length is 15 residues. The germline CDR1 and CDR2 sequences are LGHNA and YSLEER. V was clipped by 0 bases and J by 1 base, with 9 bases between them. The CDR3 region is CASSQEAGANTEAFF. The CDR3 coding sequence is TGCGCCAGCAGCCAAGAAGCAGGCGCGAACACTGAAGCTTTCTTT.

On this clonotype: One end of the junction does not line up with germline, which may come from a read error. The chain has TRBV12-3 or TRBV12-4 and TRBJ2-1, with 14 bases identical to TRBD2. The CDR3 spans 15 residues. The CDR3 protein is CASGDLGLAGAARYF. The DNA of the CDR3 is TGTGCCAGCGGTGATCTGGGACTAGCGGGGGCCGCTAGGTACTTC.

The chain employs TRBV4-3 and TRBJ1-3; possibly TRBD1 for D (5 bases). Germline V gene sequence: CDR1 LGHNA, CDR2 YSLEER. V lost 6 bases and J lost 0, with 12 bases in between. The CDR3 spans 15 residues. CDR3 loop: CASSSDTVSGNTIYF. The CDR3 DNA sequence: TGCGCCAGCAGTTCGGACACGGTCTCTGGAAACACCATATATTTT.

This clonotype has more than one count but fewer than ten. V usage is TRBV24-1 and J usage is TRBJ1-5; 10 bases match TRBD1. V trimming: 3 bases; J trimming: 1 base; junction bases outside the gene matches: 2. This CDR3 contains 16 residues. Germline CDR1 reads KGHDR; CDR2 reads SFDVKD. This chain's CDR3 is CATSDRTGGSNQPQHF. As DNA, the CDR3 is TGTGCCACCAGTGATCGGACAGGGGGGAGCAATCAGCCCCAGCATTTT.

The rearrangement joins TRBV5-1 to TRBJ1-4; tentatively, D is TRBD1 (6 bases). The CDR3 has 15 residues. V shed 7 bases and J shed 7 bases, with 20 bases lying between them. CDR1 is SGHRS, CDR2 YFSETQ, per germline. The DNA for the CDR3 is TGCGCCAGCGCCCCCCAAGGGGGGGGAGGTGAAAAACTGTTTTTT. Its protein is CASAPQGGGGEKLFF. Supplemented by reference TRBV5-1 and TRBJ1-4, the full variable domain reads KAGVTQTPRYLIKTRGQQVTLSCSPISGHRSVSWYQQTPGQGLQFLFEYFSETQRNKGNFPGRFSGRQFSNSRSEMNVSTLELGDSALYLCASAPQGGGGEKLFFGSGTQLSVL.

The chain has TRBV4-3 and TRBJ2-1, with D possibly called TRBD1 or TRBD2 (5 bases each). This CDR3 comprises 18 residues. CDR1 and CDR2 (germline): LGHNA, YSLEER. Trimming pared 0 bases from V and 2 bases from J, leaving 17 bases between. CDR3 bases: TGCGCCAGCAGCCAAGAGCATCTTGGGGGTATCACCTACAATGAGCAGTTCTTC. It is translated as CASSQEHLGGITYNEQFF.

This clonotype was observed many times. The chain links TRBV7-3 to TRBJ2-1, with 9 nucleotides matching TRBD1. The CDR3 totals 13 residues. Germline V gives CDR1 SGHTA, CDR2 FQGTGA. The junction had 1 base not matched to a gene; V was cut back by 5 bases and J by 5 bases. For the CDR3, the DNA is TGTGCCAGCAGCCGGACAGGGGACAATGAGCAGTTCTTC. Amino acid sequence: CASSRTGDNEQFF. Supplemented by reference TRBV7-3 and TRBJ2-1, the full variable domain reads GAGVSQTPSNKVTEKGKYVELRCDPISGHTALYWYRQSLGQGPEFLIYFQGTGAADDSGLPNDRFFAVRPEGSVSTLKIQRTERGDSAVYLCASSRTGDNEQFFGPGTRLTVL.

The chain links TRBV6-2 or TRBV6-3 to TRBJ2-1; the match to TRBD2 covers 10 bases. The germline gives CDR1 MNHEY, CDR2 SVGEGT. The CDR3 extends over 18 amino acids. The trim removed 5 bases at V and 8 bases at J, leaving 18 bases unmatched. In nucleotides, the CDR3 is TGTGCCAGCAGTCCCCAACCCCCCCTAGCGGGGGAAGGGTATGAGCAGTTCTTC. Its translation: CASSPQPPLAGEGYEQFF.

This clonotype was seen only a few times. This chain connects TRBV4-2 to TRBJ2-3; TRBD2 matches 8 bases. The junction had 21 bases not matched to a gene; V was cut back by 0 bases and J by 4 bases. Germline V lookup: CDR1 LGHNA, CDR2 YNFKEQ. The CDR3 consists of 21 residues. The CDR3 region is CASSQDGTRVAKRGRSDTQYF. Here the CDR3 DNA reads TGTGCCAGCAGCCAAGATGGGACCCGGGTAGCGAAGCGGGGGAGATCAGATACGCAGTATTTT.